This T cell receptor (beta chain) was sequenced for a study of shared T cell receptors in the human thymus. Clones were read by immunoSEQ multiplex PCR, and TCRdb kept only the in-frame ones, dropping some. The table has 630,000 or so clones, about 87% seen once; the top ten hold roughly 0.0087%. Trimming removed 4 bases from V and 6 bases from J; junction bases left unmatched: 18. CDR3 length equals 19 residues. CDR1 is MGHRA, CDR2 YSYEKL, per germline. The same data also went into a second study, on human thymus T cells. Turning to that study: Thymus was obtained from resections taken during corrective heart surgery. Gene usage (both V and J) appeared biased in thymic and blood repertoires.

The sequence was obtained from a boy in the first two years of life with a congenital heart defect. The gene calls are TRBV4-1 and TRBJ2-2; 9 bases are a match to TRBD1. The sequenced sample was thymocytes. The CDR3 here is CASSRKPRTGDRCAGELFF. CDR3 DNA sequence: TGCGCCAGCAGCCGGAAGCCCAGGACAGGGGACCGCTGCGCCGGGGAGCTGTTTTTT.